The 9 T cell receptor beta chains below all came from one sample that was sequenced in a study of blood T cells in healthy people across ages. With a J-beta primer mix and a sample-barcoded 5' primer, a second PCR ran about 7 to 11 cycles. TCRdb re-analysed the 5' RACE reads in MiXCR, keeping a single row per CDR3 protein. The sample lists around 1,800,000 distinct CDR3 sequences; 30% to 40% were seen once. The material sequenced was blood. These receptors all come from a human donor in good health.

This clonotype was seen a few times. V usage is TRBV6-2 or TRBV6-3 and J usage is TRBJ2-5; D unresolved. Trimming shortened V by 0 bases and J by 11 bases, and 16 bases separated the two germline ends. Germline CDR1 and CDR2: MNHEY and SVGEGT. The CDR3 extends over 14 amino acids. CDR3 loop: CASSYSTPYNEQYF. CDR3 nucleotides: TGTGCCAGCAGTTACTCCACACCTTACAATGAGCAGTACTTC.

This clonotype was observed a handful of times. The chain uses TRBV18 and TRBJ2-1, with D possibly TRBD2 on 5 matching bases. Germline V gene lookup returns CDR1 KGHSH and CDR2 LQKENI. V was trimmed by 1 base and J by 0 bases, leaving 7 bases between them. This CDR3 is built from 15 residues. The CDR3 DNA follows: TGTGCCAGCTCACCACAGGGAGACTCCTACAATGAGCAGTTCTTC. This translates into CASSPQGDSYNEQFF. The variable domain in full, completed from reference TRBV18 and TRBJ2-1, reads NAGVMQNPRHLVRRRGQEARLRCSPMKGHSHVYWYRQLPEEGLKFMVYLQKENIIDESGMPKERFSAEFPKEGPSILRIQQVVRGDSAAYFCASSPQGDSYNEQFFGPGTRLTVL.

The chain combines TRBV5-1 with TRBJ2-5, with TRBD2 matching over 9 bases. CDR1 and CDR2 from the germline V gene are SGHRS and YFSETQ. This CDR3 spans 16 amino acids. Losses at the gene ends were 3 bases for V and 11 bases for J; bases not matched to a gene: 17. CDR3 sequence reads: CASSSGAGGPYNEQYF. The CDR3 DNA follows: TGCGCCAGCAGCTCGGGAGCGGGGGGACCCTACAATGAGCAGTACTTC.

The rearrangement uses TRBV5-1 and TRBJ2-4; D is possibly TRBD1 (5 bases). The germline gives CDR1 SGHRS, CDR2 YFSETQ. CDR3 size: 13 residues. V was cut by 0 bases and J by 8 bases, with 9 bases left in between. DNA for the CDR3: TGCGCCAGCAGCTTGGTCCCCAGGGACATTCAGTACTTC. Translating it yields CASSLVPRDIQYF.

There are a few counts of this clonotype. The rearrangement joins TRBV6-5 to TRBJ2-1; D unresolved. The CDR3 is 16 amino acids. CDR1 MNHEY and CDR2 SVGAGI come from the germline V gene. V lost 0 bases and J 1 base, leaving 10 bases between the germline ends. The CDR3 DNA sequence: TGTGCCAGCAGTTACTCTGGGTGGGGTTCCTACAATGAGCAGTTCTTC. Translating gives CASSYSGWGSYNEQFF.

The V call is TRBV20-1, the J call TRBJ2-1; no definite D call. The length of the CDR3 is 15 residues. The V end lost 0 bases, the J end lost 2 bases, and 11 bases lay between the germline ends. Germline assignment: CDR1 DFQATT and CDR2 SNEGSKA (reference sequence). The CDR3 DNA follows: TGCAGTGCTAGAGATAGGAGTGAACCCTACAATGAGCAGTTCTTC. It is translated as CSARDRSEPYNEQFF.

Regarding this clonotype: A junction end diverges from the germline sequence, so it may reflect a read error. CDR3 in amino acids: CASSLNSCEQYF. CDR3 nucleotide sequence: TGTGCCAGCAGTTTGAACTCCTGCGAGCAGTACTTC. The chain joins TRBV12-3 or TRBV12-4 to TRBJ2-7; D gene uncertain. The CDR3 has 12 residues.

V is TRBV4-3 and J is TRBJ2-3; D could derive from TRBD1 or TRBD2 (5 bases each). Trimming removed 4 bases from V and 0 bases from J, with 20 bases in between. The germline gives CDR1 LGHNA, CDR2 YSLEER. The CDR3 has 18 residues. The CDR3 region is CASSPHSARWGSTDTQYF. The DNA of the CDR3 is TGCGCCAGCAGCCCTCACTCGGCGCGCTGGGGGAGCACAGATACGCAGTATTTT.

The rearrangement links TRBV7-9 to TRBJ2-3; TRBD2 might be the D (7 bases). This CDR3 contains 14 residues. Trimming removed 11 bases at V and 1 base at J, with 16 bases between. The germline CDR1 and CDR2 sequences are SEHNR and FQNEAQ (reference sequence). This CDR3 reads CAFGGGPGTDTQYF. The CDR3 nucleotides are TGTGCCTTCGGCGGGGGCCCCGGCACAGATACGCAGTATTTT.